The entry that follows covers one T cell receptor beta chain sequence. At one of its ends the junction is not consistent with the germline gene, which may arise from a read error. The record originates from a study of blood T cell repertoires in COVID-19. Germline V CDR1 and CDR2: SGHRS, YFSETQ. The CDR3 has 14 amino acids. Repertoires were generated with immunoSEQ multiplex PCR, while TCRdb's copy carries only in-frame clones and drops some. The sample has about 130,000 clones; about 86% are singletons. V and J are TRBV5-1 and TRBJ1-4; 8 bases line up with TRBD1. Sequencing was performed on peripheral blood. This sequence was found in a woman aged 45-65 years with acute or convalescent COVID-19. The DNA for the CDR3 is TGCGCCAGCACCTTGACAGGGGCTAATGAAAAACTGTTTTTT. The encoded protein is CASTLTGANEKLFF.